The clone carrying this T cell receptor (beta chain) turned up a few times. These data are taken from a study of T-cell reconstitution after alpha-beta-depleted transplantation in children. Unique molecular identifiers tagged the TCRbeta library. A single record per CDR3 protein comes from TCRdb applying MiXCR to the PCR reads. The data contain about 340,000 distinct CDR3 sequences, 13% of them singletons. Germline V CDR1 and CDR2: SGHRS, YFSETQ. V was clipped by 0 bases and J by 5 bases, with 14 bases between them. This CDR3 is built from 15 residues. Sequenced here: PBMCs, sampled from the stem cell graft. The TCR originated in a human donor who donated a stem cell graft to a child with Fanconi anemia. The V gene is TRBV5-1, the J gene TRBJ1-1; D may be TRBD1 (5 bases). The CDR3 loop is CASSLGIGGWTEAFF. Written as DNA, the CDR3 is TGCGCCAGCAGCTTGGGCATCGGGGGGTGGACTGAAGCTTTCTTT.